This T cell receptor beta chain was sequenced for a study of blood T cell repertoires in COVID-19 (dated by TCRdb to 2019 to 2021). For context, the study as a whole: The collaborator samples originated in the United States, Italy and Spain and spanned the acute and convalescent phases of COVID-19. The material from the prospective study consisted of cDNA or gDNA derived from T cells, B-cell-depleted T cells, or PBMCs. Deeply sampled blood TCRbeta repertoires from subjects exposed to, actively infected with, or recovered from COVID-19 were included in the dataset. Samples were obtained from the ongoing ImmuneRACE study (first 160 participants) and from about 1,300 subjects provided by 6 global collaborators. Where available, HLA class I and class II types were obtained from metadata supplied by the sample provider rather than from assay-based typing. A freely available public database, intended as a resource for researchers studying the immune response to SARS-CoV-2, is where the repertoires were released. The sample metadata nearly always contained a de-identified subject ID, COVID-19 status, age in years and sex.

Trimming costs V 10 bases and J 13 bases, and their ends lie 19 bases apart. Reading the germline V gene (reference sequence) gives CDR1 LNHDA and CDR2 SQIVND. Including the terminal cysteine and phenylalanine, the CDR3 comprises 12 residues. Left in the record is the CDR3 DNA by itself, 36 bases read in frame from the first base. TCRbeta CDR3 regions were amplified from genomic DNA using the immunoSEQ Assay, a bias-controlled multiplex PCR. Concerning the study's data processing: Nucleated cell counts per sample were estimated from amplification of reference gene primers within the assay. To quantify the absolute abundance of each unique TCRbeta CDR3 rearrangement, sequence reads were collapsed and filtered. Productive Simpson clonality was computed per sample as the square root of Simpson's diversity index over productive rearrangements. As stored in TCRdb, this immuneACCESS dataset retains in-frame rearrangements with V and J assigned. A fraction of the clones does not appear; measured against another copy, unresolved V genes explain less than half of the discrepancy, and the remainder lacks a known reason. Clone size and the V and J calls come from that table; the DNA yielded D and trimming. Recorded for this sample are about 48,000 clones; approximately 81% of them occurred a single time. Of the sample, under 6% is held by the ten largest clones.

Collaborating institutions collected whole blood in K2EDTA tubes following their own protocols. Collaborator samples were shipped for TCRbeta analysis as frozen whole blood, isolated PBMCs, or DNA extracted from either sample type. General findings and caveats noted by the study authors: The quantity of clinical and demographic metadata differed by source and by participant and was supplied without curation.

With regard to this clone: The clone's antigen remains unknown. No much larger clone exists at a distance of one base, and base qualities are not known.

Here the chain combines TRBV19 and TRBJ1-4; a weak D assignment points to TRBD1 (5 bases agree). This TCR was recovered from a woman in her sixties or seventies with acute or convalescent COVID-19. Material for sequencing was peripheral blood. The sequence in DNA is TGTGCCACCAGTAACCCCGACAGAAGACTGTTTTTT. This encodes CATSNPDRRLFF.